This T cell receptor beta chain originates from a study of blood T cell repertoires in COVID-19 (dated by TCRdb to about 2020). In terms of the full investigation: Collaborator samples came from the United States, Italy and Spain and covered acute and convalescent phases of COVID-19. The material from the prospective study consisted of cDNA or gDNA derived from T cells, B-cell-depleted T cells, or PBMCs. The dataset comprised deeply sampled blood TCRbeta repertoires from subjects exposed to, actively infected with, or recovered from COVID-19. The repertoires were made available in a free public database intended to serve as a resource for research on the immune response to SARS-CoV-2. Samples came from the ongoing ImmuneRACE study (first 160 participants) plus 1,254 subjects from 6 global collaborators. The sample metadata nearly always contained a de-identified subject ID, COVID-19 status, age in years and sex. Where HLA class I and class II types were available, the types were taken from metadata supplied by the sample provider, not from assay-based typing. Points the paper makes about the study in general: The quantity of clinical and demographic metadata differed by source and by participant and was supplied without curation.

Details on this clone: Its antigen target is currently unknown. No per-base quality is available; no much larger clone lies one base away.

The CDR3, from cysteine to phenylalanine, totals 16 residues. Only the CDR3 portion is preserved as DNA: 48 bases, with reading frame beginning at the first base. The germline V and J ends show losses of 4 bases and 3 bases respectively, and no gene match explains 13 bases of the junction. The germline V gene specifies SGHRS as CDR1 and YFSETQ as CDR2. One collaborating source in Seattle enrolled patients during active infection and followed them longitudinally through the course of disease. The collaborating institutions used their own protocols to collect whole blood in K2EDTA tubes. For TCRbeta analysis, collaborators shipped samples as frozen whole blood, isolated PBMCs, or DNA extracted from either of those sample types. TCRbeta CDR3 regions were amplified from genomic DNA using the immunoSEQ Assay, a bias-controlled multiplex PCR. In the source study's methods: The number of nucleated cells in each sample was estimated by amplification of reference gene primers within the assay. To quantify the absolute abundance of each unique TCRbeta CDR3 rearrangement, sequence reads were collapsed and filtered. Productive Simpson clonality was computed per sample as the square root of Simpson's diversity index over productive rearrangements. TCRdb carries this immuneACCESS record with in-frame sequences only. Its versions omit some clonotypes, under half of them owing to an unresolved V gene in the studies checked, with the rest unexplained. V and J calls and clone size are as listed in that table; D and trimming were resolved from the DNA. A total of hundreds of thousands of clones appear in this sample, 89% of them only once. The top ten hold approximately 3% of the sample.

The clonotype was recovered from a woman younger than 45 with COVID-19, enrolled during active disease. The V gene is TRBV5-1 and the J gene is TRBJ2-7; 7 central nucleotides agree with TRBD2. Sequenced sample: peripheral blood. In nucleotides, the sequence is TGCGCCAGCAGCCCCCCCGGGAGGCAGGGAATCTACGAGCAGTACTTC. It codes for CASSPPGRQGIYEQYF.